The TCR beta chain under discussion was sequenced for a study of shared clonotypes between healthy human individuals. Regarding the study as a whole: Shared across a handful of donors were about 4.6% of the naive CD4 clonotypes.

Deep-level running was used for the assay. Generated by immunoSEQ multiplex PCR, the TCRdb table keeps only in-frame clones and is missing some. The repertoire holds more than 1,200,000 clones, approximately 98.5% seen once, with 0.36% in the top ten. Worth noting for this clone: The antigen is not known.

Deletions cut 1 base from V and 7 bases from J, with 11 bases between. This CDR3 comprises 14 residues. CDR1 and CDR2 from the germline V gene are LNHNV and YYDKDF (reference sequence). The chain carries TRBV15 and TRBJ1-5; D might be TRBD1 (5 bases). This sequence originates from a young man in good health. Sequencing input: naive CD4+ T cells sorted from blood. Subset denoted: CD45RA+ positively selected. The CDR3 protein is CATSRVTQGQPQHF. In DNA form, the CDR3 reads TGTGCCACCAGCAGAGTTACCCAGGGCCAGCCCCAGCATTTT.